Shown below are 28 T cell receptor beta chains from a single sample sequenced in a study of CD8 T cells in ankylosing spondylitis. TCRdb redid the calling of the 5' RACE reads with MiXCR, one entry per CDR3 protein. The table shows 130,000 or so distinct CDR3 sequences, with around 7% occurring only once. Specimen: blood, either unsorted or a sorted T cell fraction (not recorded which). These receptors all come from a male donor with ankylosing spondylitis or in good health (not recorded which).

This clonotype was observed many times. J is TRBJ2-2 and V is TRBV5-1, with 8 bases identical to TRBD2. This CDR3 has 16 amino acids. The J segment lost 8 bases and the V segment lost 4 bases, leaving 13 bases of the junction unmatched. The germline V gene encodes CDR1 SGHRS and CDR2 YFSETQ. This chain's CDR3 is CASSLHLSGSMGELFF. The CDR3 DNA reads TGCGCCAGCAGCCTACATCTGAGCGGGAGTATGGGGGAGCTGTTTTTT.

This clonotype appeared many times. V and J are TRBV5-1 and TRBJ2-3; no definite D call. This CDR3 is 14 amino acids long. V was clipped by 2 bases and J by 3 bases, with 10 bases between them. CDR1 is SGHRS and CDR2 is YFSETQ in the germline V gene. The CDR3 region has the DNA TGCGCCAGCAGCTTCTTTACCTTTACAGATACGCAGTATTTT. Translating gives CASSFFTFTDTQYF.

This clonotype was observed many times. The chain combines TRBV5-1 with TRBJ2-1; TRBD1 agrees at 7 bases. V lost 7 bases to trimming and J lost 0 bases; unmatched junction nucleotides: 10. From germline, CDR1 is SGHRS and CDR2 YFSETQ. CDR3 size: 16 residues. CDR3 sequence: CASGEQGLSSYNEQFF. CDR3 coding DNA: TGCGCCAGCGGCGAACAGGGGCTAAGCTCCTACAATGAGCAGTTCTTC.

This clonotype showed up many times. The chain joins TRBV6-2 or TRBV6-3 to TRBJ1-2; 10 positions agree with TRBD1. Germline CDR1 MNHEY, CDR2 SVGEGT. Germline trimming cut 2 bases from V and 1 base from J; bases unmatched to any gene: 4. The length of the CDR3 is 16 residues. CDR3 amino acids: CASSYGGTGVNYGYTF. CDR3 coding DNA: TGTGCCAGCAGTTACGGAGGGACAGGGGTTAACTATGGCTACACCTTC.

This clonotype has a count of ten or more. The chain employs TRBV28 and TRBJ2-7; D is uncertain. Germline-derived CDR1 and CDR2 are MDHEN and SYDVKM. V was shortened by 5 bases and J by 0 bases, with 8 bases between the two germline ends. The CDR3 loop spans 13 amino acids. The CDR3 sequence is CASSRHSSYEQYF. CDR3 DNA sequence: TGTGCCAGCAGTCGACACAGCTCCTACGAGCAGTACTTC. Looking up the rest from reference TRBV28 and TRBJ2-7 gives the full variable domain: DVKVTQSSRYLVKRTGEKVFLECVQDMDHENMFWYRQDPGLGLRLIYFSYDVKMKEKGDIPEGYSVSREKKERFSLILESASTNQTSMYLCASSRHSSYEQYFGPGTRLTVT.

At least ten counts were recorded for this clonotype. The chain recombines TRBV20-1 with TRBJ2-7; 9 bases align to TRBD2. Germline V lookup: CDR1 DFQATT, CDR2 SNEGSKA (reference sequence). CDR3 length: 14 amino acids. Unmatched junction bases numbered 5, after V lost 3 bases and J lost 2 bases. The CDR3 protein is CSASRTSETYEQYF. The CDR3 DNA follows: TGCAGTGCTAGTAGGACTAGCGAGACCTACGAGCAGTACTTC.

This clonotype was counted at least ten times. The CDR3 DNA sequence: TGCAGTGCTAGCGCCCGTCGAGGGTCCGGGAATTCACCCCTCCACTTT. Translation: CSASARRGSGNSPLHF. This chain links TRBV20-1 with TRBJ1-6; D unclear. There are 16 residues in the CDR3. Germline CDR1 DFQATT, CDR2 SNEGSKA (reference sequence). Trimming removed 3 bases from V and 7 bases from J, with 19 bases in between.

This clonotype appeared many times. The V call is TRBV20-1, the J call TRBJ2-7; D remains unclear. V was pared by 2 bases and J by 2 bases, with 13 bases between. From germline, CDR1 is DFQATT and CDR2 SNEGSKA (reference sequence). CDR3 length equals 14 residues. The CDR3 coding sequence is TGCAGTGCTAGAAGGCTCCAGGCAACCTACGAGCAGTACTTC. This sequence encodes CSARRLQATYEQYF.

This clonotype was picked up many times. This chain's CDR3 is CASSSPGAHSYEQYF. Written as DNA, the CDR3 is TGTGCCAGCAGTTCCCCAGGGGCCCATTCCTACGAGCAGTACTTC. V gene TRBV28 combines with J gene TRBJ2-7; maybe TRBD1 (6 bases). Trimming took 4 bases from V and 1 from J, leaving 14 bases between them. Per germline, CDR1 MDHEN and CDR2 SYDVKM. This CDR3 contains 15 residues.

V is TRBV12-3 or TRBV12-4 and J is TRBJ1-4, with 12 bases that match TRBD1. The CDR3 has 14 amino acids. With 6 bases clipped from V and 7 bases from J, the junction kept 3 bases outside the gene matches. The CDR3 is CASSWDRGLEKLFF. CDR3 nucleotide sequence: TGTGCCAGCAGCTGGGACAGGGGGCTTGAAAAACTGTTTTTT.

This clonotype was detected ten times or more. The chain joins TRBV9 to TRBJ2-7; possibly TRBD1 or TRBD2 for D (5 bases each). CDR1 is SGDLS and CDR2 is YYNGEE in the germline V gene. The CDR3 covers 14 residues. V was clipped by 3 bases and J by 0 bases, with 10 bases between them. The CDR3 region has the DNA TGTGCCAGCAGCGAGGGACCCTTCTCCTACGAGCAGTACTTC. Encoded protein: CASSEGPFSYEQYF.

The sample holds many counts of this clonotype. The CDR3 reads CASSIQVNQPQHF. DNA for the CDR3: TGTGCCAGTAGTATACAGGTCAATCAGCCCCAGCATTTT. The chain joins TRBV19 to TRBJ1-5; no clear D gene. CDR1 LNHDA and CDR2 SQIVND come from the germline V gene (reference sequence). This CDR3 spans 13 amino acids. V was cut by 2 bases and J by 3 bases, with 5 bases left in between.

This clonotype came up many times. This chain links TRBV10-3 with TRBJ2-2, with 7 bases that match TRBD1. Unmatched junction bases numbered 20, after V lost 6 bases and J lost 7 bases. CDR3 length: 18 residues. Per the germline V gene, CDR1 is ENHRY and CDR2 is SYGVKD. For the CDR3, the DNA is TGTGCCATCAGGGACAGGTCTTCGGGTTTAGCAACAGGCGGGGAGCTGTTTTTT. Encoded protein: CAIRDRSSGLATGGELFF.

Many counts were recorded for this clonotype. The chain links TRBV4-2 to TRBJ2-3; D perhaps matches TRBD2 (5 bases). The CDR3 loop spans 15 amino acids. Per germline, CDR1 LGHNA and CDR2 YNFKEQ. Trimming left V 4 bases short and J 1 base short, with 12 bases between. CDR3: CASSPRGFGTDTQYF. CDR3 bases: TGTGCCAGCAGCCCACGGGGATTCGGCACAGATACGCAGTATTTT.

This clonotype was seen ten or more times. V and J are TRBV12-3 or TRBV12-4 and TRBJ2-5; D remains unclear. This CDR3 is 12 amino acids long. Between the trimmed V and J ends, which lost 4 bases and 4 bases, there was a span of 7 bases. The CDR3 sequence: CASSSMAETQYF. CDR3 DNA sequence: TGTGCCAGCAGTTCCATGGCAGAGACCCAGTACTTC.

This clonotype appeared many times. CDR3 region: CATNPTGEDTEAFF. Written as DNA, the CDR3 is TGTGCCACCAACCCGACAGGGGAGGACACTGAAGCTTTCTTT. V usage is TRBV15 and J usage is TRBJ1-1; 8 bases match TRBD1. The CDR3 has 14 residues. With V trimmed by 7 bases and J by 3 bases, 7 bases remained unmatched. Germline V CDR1 and CDR2: LNHNV, YYDKDF (reference sequence).

This clonotype was recorded at least ten times. The rearrangement links TRBV5-1 to TRBJ1-1; D possibly corresponds to TRBD1 (5 bases). Trimming left V 0 bases short and J 3 bases short, with 9 bases between. The V gene's germline CDR1 is SGHRS and CDR2 YFSETQ. The CDR3 spans 14 residues. The CDR3 nucleotides read TGCGCCAGCAGCTTGGAGGACAAGGACACTGAAGCTTTCTTT. This encodes CASSLEDKDTEAFF.

This clonotype has at least ten counts. This chain joins TRBV7-2 and TRBJ2-1; D remains ambiguous. The V and J ends lost 10 bases and 4 bases respectively, with 14 bases between them. The CDR3 is 13 amino acids. The germline V gene encodes CDR1 SGHTA and CDR2 FQGNSA. In DNA form, the CDR3 reads TGTGCCACCAGTTCCGACACATACAATGAGCAGTTCTTC. It specifies CATSSDTYNEQFF.

This clonotype was counted at least ten times. V is TRBV25-1 and J is TRBJ2-5; 11 bases match TRBD2. The CDR3 extends over 15 amino acids. The V gene's germline CDR1 is MGHDK and CDR2 SYGVNS. V was pared by 5 bases and J by 5 bases, with 7 bases of the junction left unmatched. The CDR3 bases are TGTGCCAGCAGTTATCTAGCGGGAGGTTGGGAGACCCAGTACTTC. Protein product: CASSYLAGGWETQYF.

This clonotype came up many times. The chain is built from TRBV4-1 and TRBJ2-5; D is perhaps TRBD2 (6 bases). The CDR3 extends over 15 amino acids. Germline CDR1 is MGHRA and CDR2 is YSYEKL. The V end was cut by 5 bases, the J end by 5 bases, with 18 bases between. Here the CDR3 DNA reads TGCGCCAGCAGCACGGGACTCTCGACGGGGGAGACCCAGTACTTC. This gives the protein CASSTGLSTGETQYF.

This clonotype was seen many times. The rearrangement uses TRBV6-1 and TRBJ2-3, with TRBD1 matching over 9 bases. Trimming at V came to 4 bases and at J to 5 bases, leaving 10 bases not matched to a gene. The CDR3 runs to 16 residues. Per the germline V gene, CDR1 is MNHNS and CDR2 is SASEGT. In DNA form, the CDR3 reads TGTGCCAGCAGTGGGTTCCGGGACAGGGTAGGAGATACGCAGTATTTT. Translated, it gives CASSGFRDRVGDTQYF.

This clonotype was observed at least ten times. The V call is TRBV4-3, the J call TRBJ2-2; TRBD2 agrees at 8 bases. Germline V lookup: CDR1 LGHNA, CDR2 YSLEER. V was clipped by 3 bases and J by 6 bases; unmatched bases: 9. This CDR3 region has 16 residues. The CDR3 region has the DNA TGCGCCAGCAGCCATGGGACTAGTTCCTCCGCCGGGGAGCTGTTTTTT. The encoded protein is CASSHGTSSSAGELFF.

This clonotype was seen many times. V usage is TRBV5-1 and J usage is TRBJ1-5, with D uncertain. This CDR3 has 15 residues. Germline V gene sequence: CDR1 SGHRS, CDR2 YFSETQ. Trimming pared 0 bases from V and 5 bases from J, leaving 12 bases between. CDR3 nucleotides: TGCGCCAGCAGCTTGGATTTCAACCGGGATCAGCCCCAGCATTTT. Encoded protein: CASSLDFNRDQPQHF. Complete variable domain (other parts from reference TRBV5-1 and TRBJ1-5): KAGVTQTPRYLIKTRGQQVTLSCSPISGHRSVSWYQQTPGQGLQFLFEYFSETQRNKGNFPGRFSGRQFSNSRSEMNVSTLELGDSALYLCASSLDFNRDQPQHFGDGTRLSIL.

This clonotype showed up many times. The chain combines TRBV7-2 with TRBJ2-7; the D is unclear. Germline V CDR1 and CDR2: SGHTA, FQGNSA. The CDR3 runs 12 residues. Trimming left V 5 bases short and J 3 bases short, with 8 bases between. In DNA form, the CDR3 reads TGTGCCAGCAGCATAAGGGACTACGAGCAGTACTTC. Translated, it gives CASSIRDYEQYF.

Concerning this clonotype itself: One end of the junction fails to match germline, which may point to a read error. V and J are TRBV11-2 and TRBJ2-1; D is uncertain. There are 16 residues in the CDR3. CDR1 and CDR2 from the germline V gene are SGHAT and FQNNGV. CDR3 coding DNA: TGTGCCAGCACCTTAGAGCCGCCGAGCTCCTACAATGAGCAGTTCTTC. It codes for CASTLEPPSSYNEQFF.

This clonotype was observed many times. This sequence joins TRBV6-2 or TRBV6-3 and TRBJ2-1; D may be TRBD1 (6 bases). Germline V CDR1 and CDR2: MNHEY, SVGEGT. This CDR3 contains 13 residues. V was clipped by 9 bases and J by 10 bases, with 19 bases between them. The CDR3: CASLTGSRGEQFF. CDR3 nucleotide sequence: TGTGCCAGTCTGACAGGCTCTCGGGGAGAGCAGTTCTTC.

This clonotype was seen ten or more times. CDR3 nucleotide sequence: TGTGCCAGCAGCTTAGGGCTTTGGGACACCCAAGAGACCCAGTACTTC. This gives the protein CASSLGLWDTQETQYF. The chain has TRBV7-2 and TRBJ2-5, with a weak D call TRBD1 (6 bases). The V and J ends lost 1 base and 1 base respectively, with 13 bases between them. Looked up from germline, CDR1 is SGHTA and CDR2 is FQGNSA. This CDR3 comprises 16 residues.

This clonotype was detected many times. The chain couples TRBV30 to TRBJ2-1, with TRBD2 matching over 8 bases. This CDR3 contains 14 residues. Germline V lookup: CDR1 GTSNPN, CDR2 SVGIG (reference sequence). J gave up 4 bases and V 4 bases, and 6 bases lay outside the gene matches. The CDR3 here is CAWMLAGRYNEQFF. The DNA of the CDR3 is TGTGCCTGGATGTTAGCGGGAAGATACAATGAGCAGTTCTTC.